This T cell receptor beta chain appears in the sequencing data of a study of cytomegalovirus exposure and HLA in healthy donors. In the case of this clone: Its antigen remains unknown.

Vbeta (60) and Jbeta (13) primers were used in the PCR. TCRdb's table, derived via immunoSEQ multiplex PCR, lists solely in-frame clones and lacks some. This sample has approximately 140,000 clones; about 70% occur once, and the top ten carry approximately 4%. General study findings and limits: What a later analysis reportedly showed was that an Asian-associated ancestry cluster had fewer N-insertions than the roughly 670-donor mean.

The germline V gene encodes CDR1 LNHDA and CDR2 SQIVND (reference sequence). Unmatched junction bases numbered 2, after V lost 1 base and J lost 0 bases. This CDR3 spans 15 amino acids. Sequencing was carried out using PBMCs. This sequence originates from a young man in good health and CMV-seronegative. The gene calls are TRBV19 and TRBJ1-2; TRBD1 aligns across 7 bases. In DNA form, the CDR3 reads TGTGCCAGTAGTATAGGGACAGGCGCTAACTATGGCTACACCTTC. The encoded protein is CASSIGTGANYGYTF.